Listed below are T cell receptor beta chains from one sample, sequenced in a study of blood T cell repertoires in COVID-19. Sequenced by immunoSEQ multiplex PCR; TCRdb stores in-frame clones only, minus some. Of roughly 250,000 clones listed, about four fifths are singletons. The sequencing input was peripheral blood. Receptors originate from a person between 65 and 79 years old with COVID-19, enrolled during active disease. CDR3s include the opening cysteine and the closing phenylalanine or tryptophan. A D gene is named only where the DNA matches it firmly. Clone size is shown for a subset of rows, as once, few, many or a class of expanded clone.

d_call clone_size j_call v_call cdr3_aa cdr3_nt
TRBD2 NA TRBJ2-2 TRBV3-1/TRBV3-2 CARILAGGPRTGELFF TGTGCCAGGATTCTCGCGGGGGGGCCGAGGACCGGGGAGCTGTTTTTT
NA NA TRBJ2-1 TRBV4-3 CASSQDAGTYNEQFF TGCGCCAGCAGCCAAGATGCGGGAACCTACAATGAGCAGTTCTTC
NA few TRBJ1-1 TRBV5-6 CASSIGQRPAFF TGTGCCAGCAGCATTGGACAGCGGCCGGCTTTCTTT
TRBD1 NA TRBJ1-5 TRBV19 CASSIDQGGLGQPQHF TGTGCCAGTAGTATAGATCAGGGGGGCCTAGGTCAGCCCCAGCATTTT
TRBD2 NA TRBJ2-7 TRBV2 CASRDRLAGEHEQYF TGTGCCAGCAGGGACCGACTAGCGGGAGAACACGAGCAGTACTTC
NA once TRBJ1-4 TRBV28 CASSSREEKLFF TGTGCCAGCAGCTCAAGAGAAGAAAAACTGTTTTTT
NA once TRBJ1-3 TRBV6-1 CASSENVQGSGNTIYF TGTGCCAGCAGTGAAAATGTCCAGGGGTCTGGAAACACCATATATTTT
TRBD1 NA TRBJ1-4 TRBV27 CASSSGQGSHEKLFF TGTGCCAGCAGCTCAGGACAGGGGTCACATGAAAAACTGTTTTTT
NA few TRBJ1-5 TRBV28 CASSQTENSNQPQHF TGTGCCAGCAGCCAGACTGAAAATAGCAATCAGCCCCAGCATTTT
NA NA TRBJ2-1 TRBV27 CASSRGYNEQFF TGTGCCAGCAGCAGGGGTTACAATGAGCAGTTCTTC
NA NA TRBJ2-7 TRBV21-1 CASSKIFGDRCLYEQYF TGTGCCAGCAGCAAAATTTTTGGGGACAGGTGCCTCTACGAGCAGTACTTC
NA NA TRBJ2-2 TRBV7-3 CASSLNRDLTGELFF TGTGCCAGCAGCTTAAACAGGGATTTAACCGGGGAGCTGTTTTTT
NA NA TRBJ1-2 TRBV28 CASSLTVEFGYTF TGTGCCAGCAGTTTAACGGTGGAGTTTGGCTACACCTTC
TRBD2 NA TRBJ2-1 TRBV29-1 CSAAGTSGQSSYNEQFF TGCAGCGCGGCCGGGACTAGCGGACAAAGCTCCTACAATGAGCAGTTCTTC
NA once TRBJ1-2 TRBV25-1 CASSEYGDGYTF TGTGCCAGCAGTGAATACGGGGATGGCTACACCTTC
NA NA TRBJ1-6 TRBV21-1 CASIMGGDNSPLHF TGTGCCAGCATCATGGGGGGGGATAATTCACCCCTCCACTTT
NA few TRBJ1-1 TRBV9 CASSVGAVEGTEAFF TGTGCCAGCAGCGTAGGAGCGGTGGAGGGGACTGAAGCTTTCTTT
NA NA TRBJ2-5 TRBV2 CASNPGTRETQYF TGTGCCAGCAATCCCGGGACAAGGGAGACCCAGTACTTC
NA NA TRBJ1-2 TRBV14 CASSQERAGGYTF TGTGCCAGCAGCCAGGAGAGGGCGGGTGGCTACACCTTC
NA NA TRBJ2-5 TRBV29-1 CSVGAAQETQYF TGCAGCGTTGGGGCAGCCCAAGAGACCCAGTACTTC
NA NA TRBJ1-6 TRBV25-1 CASRQGGNSPLHF TGTGCCAGCAGGCAGGGAGGTAATTCACCCCTCCACTTT
NA few TRBJ1-2 TRBV6-5 CASSYSGRGFSLGYTF TGTGCCAGCAGTTACTCGGGTAGGGGATTCAGCTTGGGCTACACCTTC
NA NA TRBJ2-4 TRBV10-1 CASQDLLAKNIQYF TGCGCCAGCCAGGACTTACTAGCCAAAAACATTCAGTACTTC
TRBD2 NA TRBJ2-5 TRBV5-4 CASRTGSGGPTVETQYF TGTGCCAGCAGAACCGGAAGCGGGGGGCCCACCGTAGAGACCCAGTACTTC
NA NA TRBJ1-3 TRBV5-1 CASSPQGSGNTIYF TGCGCCAGCAGCCCACAGGGCTCCGGAAACACCATATATTTT
NA NA TRBJ2-5 TRBV6-6 CASSHIAVQETQYF TGTGCCAGCAGTCACATAGCGGTCCAAGAGACCCAGTACTTC
NA NA TRBJ2-7 TRBV19 CASSRETRLEQYF TGTGCCAGTAGCCGGGAGACTCGTCTCGAGCAGTACTTC
NA NA TRBJ1-1 TRBV6-1 CASSESARATEAFF TGTGCCAGCAGTGAATCTGCCAGGGCCACTGAAGCTTTCTTT